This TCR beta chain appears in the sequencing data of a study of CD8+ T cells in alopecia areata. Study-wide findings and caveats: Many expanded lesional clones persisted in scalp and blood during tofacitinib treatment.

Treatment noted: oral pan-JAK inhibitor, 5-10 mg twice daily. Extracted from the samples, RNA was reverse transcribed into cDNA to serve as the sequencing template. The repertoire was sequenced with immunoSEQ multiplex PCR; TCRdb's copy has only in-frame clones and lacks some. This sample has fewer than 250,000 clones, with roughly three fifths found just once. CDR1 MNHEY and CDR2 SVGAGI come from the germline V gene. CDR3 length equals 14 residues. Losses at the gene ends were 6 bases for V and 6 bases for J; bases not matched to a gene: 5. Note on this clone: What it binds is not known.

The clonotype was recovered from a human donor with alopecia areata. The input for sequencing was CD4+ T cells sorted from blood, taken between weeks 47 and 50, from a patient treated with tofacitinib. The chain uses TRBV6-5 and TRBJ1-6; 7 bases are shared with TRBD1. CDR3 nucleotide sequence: TGTGCCAGCAGCCTGGGACAGCCTAATTCACCCCTCCACTTT. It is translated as CASSLGQPNSPLHF.